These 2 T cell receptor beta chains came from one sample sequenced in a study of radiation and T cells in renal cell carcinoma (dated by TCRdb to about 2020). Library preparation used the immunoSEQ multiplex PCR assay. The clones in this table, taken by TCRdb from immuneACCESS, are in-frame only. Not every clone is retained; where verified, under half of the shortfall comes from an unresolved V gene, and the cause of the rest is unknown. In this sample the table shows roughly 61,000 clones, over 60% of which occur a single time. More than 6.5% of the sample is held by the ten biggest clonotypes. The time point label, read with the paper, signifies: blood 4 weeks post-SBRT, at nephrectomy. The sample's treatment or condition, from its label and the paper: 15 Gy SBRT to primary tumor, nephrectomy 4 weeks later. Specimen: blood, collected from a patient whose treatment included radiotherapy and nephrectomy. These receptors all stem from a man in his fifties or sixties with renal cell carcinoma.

CDR3 bases: TGTGCCAGTATATGGGGACAGGGGGCCGCGAAAGCTTTCTTT. It codes for CASIWGQGAAKAFF. V is TRBV19 and J is TRBJ1-1; 12 nucleotides agree with TRBD1. The CDR3 has 14 amino acids. The junction had 9 bases not matched to a gene; V was cut back by 7 bases and J by 9 bases. Germline CDR1 reads LNHDA; CDR2 reads SQIVND (reference sequence).

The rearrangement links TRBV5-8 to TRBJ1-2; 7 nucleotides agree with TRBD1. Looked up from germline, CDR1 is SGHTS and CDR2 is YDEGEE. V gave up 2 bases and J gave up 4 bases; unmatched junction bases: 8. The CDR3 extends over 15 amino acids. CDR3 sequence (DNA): TGTGCCAGCAGCTTTTTAACAGGGGCTAGCTATGGCTACACCTTC. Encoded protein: CASSFLTGASYGYTF.